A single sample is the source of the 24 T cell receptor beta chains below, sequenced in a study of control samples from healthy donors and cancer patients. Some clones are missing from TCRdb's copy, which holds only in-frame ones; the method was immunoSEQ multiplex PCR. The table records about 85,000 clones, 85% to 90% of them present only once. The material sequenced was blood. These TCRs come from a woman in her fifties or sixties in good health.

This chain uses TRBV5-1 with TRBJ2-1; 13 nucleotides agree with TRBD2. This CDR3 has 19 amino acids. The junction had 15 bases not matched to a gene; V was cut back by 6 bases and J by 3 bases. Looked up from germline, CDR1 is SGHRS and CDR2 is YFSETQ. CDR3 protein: CASTRNPPGLAGNYNEQFF. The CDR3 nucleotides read TGCGCCAGCACCCGAAACCCCCCGGGACTAGCGGGGAACTACAATGAGCAGTTCTTC.

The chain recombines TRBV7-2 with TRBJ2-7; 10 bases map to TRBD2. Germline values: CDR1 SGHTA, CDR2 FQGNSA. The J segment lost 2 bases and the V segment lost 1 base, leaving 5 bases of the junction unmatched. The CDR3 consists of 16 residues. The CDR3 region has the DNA TGTGCCAGCAGCTTAGTAGCTAGCGGGGGAACCTACGAGCAGTACTTC. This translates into CASSLVASGGTYEQYF.

The CDR3 coding sequence is TGTGCCAGCAGTTACCAATCGCCAGGGAATTCGTACGAGCAGTACTTC. Its translation is CASSYQSPGNSYEQYF. The chain uses TRBV6-2 or TRBV6-3 and TRBJ2-7; TRBD1 is a possible D gene (5 bases). Per germline, CDR1 MNHEY and CDR2 SVGEGT. The length of the CDR3 is 16 residues. Between the trimmed V and J ends, which lost 2 bases and 4 bases, there was a span of 18 bases.

The chain's CDR3 is CASSIRGHYEQYF. The CDR3 DNA follows: TGTGCCAGTAGTATTAGGGGGCACTACGAGCAGTACTTC. J is TRBJ2-7 and V is TRBV19; 7 bases map to TRBD1. The CDR3 contains 13 residues. V shed 3 bases and J 3 bases; nucleotides not matched to a gene: 2. The germline gives CDR1 LNHDA, CDR2 SQIVND (reference sequence).

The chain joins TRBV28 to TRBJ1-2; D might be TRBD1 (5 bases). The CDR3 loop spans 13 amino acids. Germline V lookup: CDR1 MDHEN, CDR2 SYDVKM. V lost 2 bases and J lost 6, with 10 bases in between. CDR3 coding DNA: TGTGCCAGCAGTTTAAGGCCGGACAATGGCTACACCTTC. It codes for CASSLRPDNGYTF.

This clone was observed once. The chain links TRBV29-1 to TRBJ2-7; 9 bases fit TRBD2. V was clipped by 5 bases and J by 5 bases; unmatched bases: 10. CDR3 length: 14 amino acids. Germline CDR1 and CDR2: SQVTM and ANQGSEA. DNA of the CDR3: TGCAGCGTTACTGGAGCGGGGGGCAGGGACGAGCAGTACTTC. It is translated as CSVTGAGGRDEQYF.

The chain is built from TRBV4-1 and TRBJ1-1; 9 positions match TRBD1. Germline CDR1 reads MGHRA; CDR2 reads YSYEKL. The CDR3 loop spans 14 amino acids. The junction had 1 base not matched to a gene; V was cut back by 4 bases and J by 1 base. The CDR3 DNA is TGCGCCAGCAGCCCGGGACAGGGGAACACTGAAGCTTTCTTT. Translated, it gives CASSPGQGNTEAFF.

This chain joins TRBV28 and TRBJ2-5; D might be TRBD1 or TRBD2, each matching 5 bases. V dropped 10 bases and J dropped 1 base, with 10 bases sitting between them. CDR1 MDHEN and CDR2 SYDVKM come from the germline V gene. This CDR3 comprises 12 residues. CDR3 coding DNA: TGTGCCACCGGGACGGCCCAAGAGACCCAGTACTTC. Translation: CATGTAQETQYF.

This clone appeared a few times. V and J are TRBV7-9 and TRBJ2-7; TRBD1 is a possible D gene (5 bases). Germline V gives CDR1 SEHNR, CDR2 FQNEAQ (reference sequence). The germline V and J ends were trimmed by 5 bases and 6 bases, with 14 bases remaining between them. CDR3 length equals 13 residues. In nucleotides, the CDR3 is TGTGCCAGCAGCGGAATAACAGGTTCCGAGCAGTACTTC. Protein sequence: CASSGITGSEQYF. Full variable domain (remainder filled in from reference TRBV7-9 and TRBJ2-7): DTGVSQNPRHKITKRGQNVTFRCDPISEHNRLYWYRQTLGQGPEFLTYFQNEAQLEKSRLLSDRFSAERPKGSFSTLEIQRTEQGDSAMYLCASSGITGSEQYFGPGTRLTVT.

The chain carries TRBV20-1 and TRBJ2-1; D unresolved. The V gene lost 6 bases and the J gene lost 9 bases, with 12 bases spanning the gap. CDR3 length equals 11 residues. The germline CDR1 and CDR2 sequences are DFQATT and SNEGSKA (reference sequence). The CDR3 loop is CSAVLVSEQFF. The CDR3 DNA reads TGCAGTGCGGTGCTAGTTAGTGAGCAGTTCTTC.

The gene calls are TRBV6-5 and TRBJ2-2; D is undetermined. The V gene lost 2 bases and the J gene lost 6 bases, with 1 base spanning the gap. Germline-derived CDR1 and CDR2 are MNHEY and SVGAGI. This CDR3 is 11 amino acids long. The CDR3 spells CASSYAGELFF. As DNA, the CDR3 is TGTGCCAGCAGTTACGCCGGGGAGCTGTTTTTT.

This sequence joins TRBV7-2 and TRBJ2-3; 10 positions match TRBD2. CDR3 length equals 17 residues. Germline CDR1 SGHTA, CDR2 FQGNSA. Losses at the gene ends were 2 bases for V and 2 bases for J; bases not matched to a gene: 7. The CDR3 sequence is CASSLLSGRGFTDTQYF. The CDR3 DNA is TGTGCCAGCAGCTTACTCAGCGGGAGGGGGTTCACAGATACGCAGTATTTT.

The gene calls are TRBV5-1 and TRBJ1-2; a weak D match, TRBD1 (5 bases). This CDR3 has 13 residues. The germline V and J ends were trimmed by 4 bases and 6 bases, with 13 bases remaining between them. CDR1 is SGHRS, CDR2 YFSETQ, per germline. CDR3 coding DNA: TGCGCCAGCAGCACCGGGGGACCGAATGGCTACACCTTC. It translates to CASSTGGPNGYTF. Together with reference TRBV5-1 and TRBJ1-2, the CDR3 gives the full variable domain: KAGVTQTPRYLIKTRGQQVTLSCSPISGHRSVSWYQQTPGQGLQFLFEYFSETQRNKGNFPGRFSGRQFSNSRSEMNVSTLELGDSALYLCASSTGGPNGYTFGSGTRLTVV.

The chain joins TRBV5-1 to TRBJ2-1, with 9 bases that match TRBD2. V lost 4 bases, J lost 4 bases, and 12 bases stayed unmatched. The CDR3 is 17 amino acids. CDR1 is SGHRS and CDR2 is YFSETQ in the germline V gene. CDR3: CASSPPLLAGQYNEQFF. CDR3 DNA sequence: TGCGCCAGCAGCCCACCGCTTCTAGCGGGACAGTACAATGAGCAGTTCTTC.

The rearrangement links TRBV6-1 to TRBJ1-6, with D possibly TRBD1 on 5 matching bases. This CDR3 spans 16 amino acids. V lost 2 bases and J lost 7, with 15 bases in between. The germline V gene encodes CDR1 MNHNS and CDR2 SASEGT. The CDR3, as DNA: TGTGCCAGCAGTGAACCTCCGGGACGGATGAATTCACCCCTCCACTTT. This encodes CASSEPPGRMNSPLHF.

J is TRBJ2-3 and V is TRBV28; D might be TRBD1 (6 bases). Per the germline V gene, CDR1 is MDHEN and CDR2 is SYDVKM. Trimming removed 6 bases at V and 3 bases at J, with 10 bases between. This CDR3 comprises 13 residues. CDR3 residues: CASSLRGTDTQYF. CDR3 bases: TGTGCCAGCAGCCTTAGGGGGACAGATACGCAGTATTTT. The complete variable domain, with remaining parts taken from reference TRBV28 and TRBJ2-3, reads DVKVTQSSRYLVKRTGEKVFLECVQDMDHENMFWYRQDPGLGLRLIYFSYDVKMKEKGDIPEGYSVSREKKERFSLILESASTNQTSMYLCASSLRGTDTQYFGPGTRLTVL.

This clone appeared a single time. CDR3 sequence (DNA): TGTGCCAGCAGTTTGTTAAACAATGAGCAGTTCTTC. This translates into CASSLLNNEQFF. This chain connects TRBV28 to TRBJ2-1; D uncertain. This CDR3 is built from 12 residues. The V end was cut by 3 bases, the J end by 5 bases, with 5 bases between. CDR1 is MDHEN and CDR2 is SYDVKM in the germline V gene.

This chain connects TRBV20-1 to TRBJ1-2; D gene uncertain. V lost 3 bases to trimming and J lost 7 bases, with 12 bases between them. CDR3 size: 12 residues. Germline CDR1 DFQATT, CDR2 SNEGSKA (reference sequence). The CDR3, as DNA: TGCAGTGCTAGTCTGTCGGGTGGTGGCTACACCTTC. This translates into CSASLSGGGYTF.

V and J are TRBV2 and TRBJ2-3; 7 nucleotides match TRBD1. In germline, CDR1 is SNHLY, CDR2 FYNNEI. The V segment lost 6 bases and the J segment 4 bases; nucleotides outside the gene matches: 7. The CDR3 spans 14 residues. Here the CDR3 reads CASRVDRAADTQYF. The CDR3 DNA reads TGTGCCAGCAGGGTCGACAGGGCCGCAGATACGCAGTATTTT.

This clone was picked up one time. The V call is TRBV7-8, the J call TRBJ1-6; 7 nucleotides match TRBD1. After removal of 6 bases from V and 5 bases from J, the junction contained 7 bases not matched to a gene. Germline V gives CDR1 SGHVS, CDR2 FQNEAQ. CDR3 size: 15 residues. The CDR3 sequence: CASSTTGTDNSPLHF. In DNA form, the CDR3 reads TGTGCCAGCAGTACCACCGGGACAGATAATTCACCCCTCCACTTT.

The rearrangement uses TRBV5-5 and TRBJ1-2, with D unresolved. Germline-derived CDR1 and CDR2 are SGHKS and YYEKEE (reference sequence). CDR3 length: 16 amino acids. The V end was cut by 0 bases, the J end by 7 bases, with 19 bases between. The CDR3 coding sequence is TGTGCCAGCAGCTTGGATGGGTTAGGGATCTTCGCTGGCTACACCTTC. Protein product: CASSLDGLGIFAGYTF.

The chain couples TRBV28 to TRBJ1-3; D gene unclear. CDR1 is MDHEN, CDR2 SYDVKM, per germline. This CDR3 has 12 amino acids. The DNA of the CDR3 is TGTGCTACGCTTTATGGGGGAAACACCATATATTTT. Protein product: CATLYGGNTIYF.

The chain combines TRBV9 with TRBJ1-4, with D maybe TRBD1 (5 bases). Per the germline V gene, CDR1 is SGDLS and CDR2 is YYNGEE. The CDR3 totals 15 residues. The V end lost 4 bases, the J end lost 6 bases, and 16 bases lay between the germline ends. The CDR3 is CASSTTDGGYEKLFF. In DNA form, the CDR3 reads TGTGCCAGCAGCACCACGGACGGGGGGTATGAAAAACTGTTTTTT. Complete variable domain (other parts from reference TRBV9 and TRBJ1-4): DSGVTQTPKHLITATGQRVTLRCSPRSGDLSVYWYQQSLDQGLQFLIQYYNGEERAKGNILERFSAQQFPDLHSELNLSSLELGDSALYFCASSTTDGGYEKLFFGSGTQLSVL.

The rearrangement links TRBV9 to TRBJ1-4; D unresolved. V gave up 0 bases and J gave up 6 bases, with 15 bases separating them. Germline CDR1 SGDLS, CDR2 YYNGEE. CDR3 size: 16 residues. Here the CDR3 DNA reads TGTGCCAGCAGCGTAGGAGTGGGGATCGGAGATGAAAAACTGTTTTTT. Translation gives CASSVGVGIGDEKLFF.